These 20 T cell receptor beta chains were all obtained from the same sample, sequenced in a study of radiation and T cells in renal cell carcinoma. Using immunoSEQ multiplex PCR, the repertoire was profiled, and TCRdb retains in-frame clones only, with some absent. The table records roughly 14,000 clones, 64% of them present only once. Treatment of the sample: 15 Gy SBRT to primary tumor, nephrectomy 4 weeks later. The sample here was tumor tissue, taken from a patient whose treatment included radiotherapy and nephrectomy. Every receptor here comes from a woman aged 70-85 years with renal cell carcinoma.

The chain couples TRBV4-1 to TRBJ2-7; D not certain. This CDR3 contains 12 residues. The V end was cut by 4 bases, the J end by 6 bases, with 10 bases between. In germline, CDR1 is MGHRA, CDR2 YSYEKL. The CDR3 coding sequence is TGCGCCAGCAGCCCGACGGCCGCCGAGCAGTACTTC. Protein sequence: CASSPTAAEQYF.

The V and J genes are TRBV15 and TRBJ2-3, with TRBD2 matching 12 bases. Germline CDR1 LNHNV, CDR2 YYDKDF (reference sequence). The V segment lost 6 bases and the J segment 3 bases; nucleotides outside the gene matches: 4. This CDR3 has 15 residues. CDR3 residues: CATRRTSGATDTQYF. CDR3 coding DNA: TGTGCCACCAGGAGGACTAGCGGGGCAACAGATACGCAGTATTTT.

This rearrangement joins TRBV14 to TRBJ2-3; D might be TRBD2 (5 bases). This CDR3 has 15 amino acids. Trimming took off 1 base at V and 4 bases at J, with 12 bases between the two ends. Germline CDR1 SGHDN, CDR2 FVKESK. The CDR3 spells CASSQVPTTADTQYF. The CDR3 DNA reads TGTGCCAGCAGCCAAGTCCCGACTACTGCAGATACGCAGTATTTT.

The chain combines TRBV7-9 with TRBJ2-7; 7 positions agree with TRBD1. V shed 5 bases, J shed 3 bases, and the junction held 16 bases outside the gene matches. Germline CDR1 SEHNR, CDR2 FQNEAQ (reference sequence). The CDR3 has 17 residues. CDR3 in DNA: TGTGCCAGCAGCGGGACAGCCCTATCAAGCCGAGACTACGAGCAGTACTTC. Protein: CASSGTALSSRDYEQYF.

The table lists this clone with a few counts. The rearrangement joins TRBV5-4 to TRBJ1-2; 9 nucleotides line up with TRBD1. The trim removed 9 bases at V and 1 base at J, leaving 10 bases unmatched. CDR3 size: 15 residues. Per germline, CDR1 SGHNT and CDR2 YYREEE (reference sequence). Written as DNA, the CDR3 is TGTGCCACCAGTACCGGGACAGGGATTAACTATGGCTACACCTTC. Protein product: CATSTGTGINYGYTF.

The J gene is TRBJ1-5, the V gene TRBV18, with D possibly being TRBD1 (5 bases). V was cut by 2 bases and J by 5 bases, with 13 bases left in between. The germline CDR1 and CDR2 sequences are KGHSH and LQKENI. The CDR3 sequence is 15 residues long. The CDR3 coding sequence is TGTGCCAGCTCACCAGGTGGGGGAGGGGATCAGCCCCAGCATTTT. This translates into CASSPGGGGDQPQHF.

The chain employs TRBV10-2 and TRBJ2-7; TRBD1 might be the D (5 bases). The V gene's germline CDR1 is WSHSY and CDR2 SAAADI. Trimming cost V 3 bases and J 2 bases, with 11 bases left between them. This CDR3 region has 14 residues. As DNA, the CDR3 is TGCGCCAGCAGTGAAGGGCAGACAGCCTACGAGCAGTACTTC. Its translation: CASSEGQTAYEQYF.

This rearrangement joins TRBV4-3 to TRBJ2-5; 10 nucleotides align to TRBD2. Judging by the DNA end, TRBJ2-7 fits better; the J call may be wrong. The CDR3 covers 16 residues. Germline V gene data show CDR1 as LGHNA and CDR2 as YSLEER. The CDR3 reads CASSPIASGSSYEQYF. The CDR3 DNA follows: TGCGCCAGCAGCCCCATAGCTAGCGGGAGCTCCTACGAGCAGTACTTC.

This clone was detected only once. The chain has TRBV4-1 and TRBJ2-7, with D perhaps matching TRBD1 (5 bases). Germline CDR1 reads MGHRA; CDR2 reads YSYEKL. V lost 1 base to trimming and J lost 5 bases, with 12 bases between them. This CDR3 is 14 amino acids long. The CDR3 DNA reads TGCGCCAGCAGCCAAGCCTTCCCAGGGAACGAGCAGTACTTC. Translation: CASSQAFPGNEQYF.

This rearrangement joins TRBV11-1 to TRBJ2-5; D not certain. The CDR3 contains 14 residues. The V and J ends lost 1 base and 3 bases respectively, with 9 bases between them. Germline assignment: CDR1 SGHAT and CDR2 FQDESV (reference sequence). CDR3 bases: TGTGCCAGCAGCTTAGACAGAAACGAAGAGACCCAGTACTTC. It codes for CASSLDRNEETQYF.

The gene calls are TRBV5-1 and TRBJ2-5; D is unclear. Trimming removed 5 bases from V and 2 bases from J, with 10 bases in between. The V gene's germline CDR1 is SGHRS and CDR2 YFSETQ. This CDR3 has 13 residues. In DNA, the CDR3 is TGCGCCAGCAGGTCCCAAAATCAAGAGACCCAGTACTTC. It codes for CASRSQNQETQYF.

The chain carries TRBV7-2 and TRBJ1-1; D gene uncertain. Germline CDR1 is SGHTA and CDR2 is FQGNSA. There are 12 residues in the CDR3. Trimming left V 5 bases short and J 4 bases short, with 8 bases between. The CDR3 loop reads CASSIRTTEAFF. The CDR3 DNA follows: TGTGCCAGCAGCATACGGACCACTGAAGCTTTCTTT.

Judged by abundance, this clone is hyperexpanded. V and J are TRBV27 and TRBJ2-7, with D possibly being TRBD1 (7 bases). Between the trimmed V and J ends, which lost 4 bases and 7 bases, there was a span of 14 bases. CDR3 length equals 13 residues. Germline CDR1 and CDR2: MNHEY and SMNVEV (reference sequence). The CDR3 here is CASSSTGAGEQYF. CDR3 DNA sequence: TGTGCCAGCAGTTCCACAGGGGCGGGGGAGCAGTACTTC.

The chain carries TRBV25-1 and TRBJ2-5, with 7 bases aligning to TRBD2. With 8 bases clipped from V and 2 bases from J, the junction kept 14 bases outside the gene matches. Germline assignment: CDR1 MGHDK and CDR2 SYGVNS. The CDR3 is 16 residues long. The CDR3 DNA sequence: TGTGCCAGCCCAGAATGTGGCGGGAGACCTCAAGAGACCCAGTACTTC. Its translation: CASPECGGRPQETQYF.

With regard to this clone: A read error may account for a junction end that differs from germline. CDR3: CASNLGGSITDTQYF. The CDR3 DNA sequence: TGTGCCAGCAACTTAGGGGGCTCGATTACAGATACGCAGTATTTT. The chain recombines TRBV7-2 with TRBJ2-3; 7 positions match TRBD1. Germline loops: CDR1 SGHTA, CDR2 FQGNSA. The CDR3 spans 15 residues.

This clone was seen a few times. The chain links TRBV20-1 to TRBJ1-1; D is uncertain. The V gene's germline CDR1 is DFQATT and CDR2 SNEGSKA (reference sequence). Trimming stripped 7 bases from V and 1 base from J, with 7 bases between. The CDR3 length is 11 residues. The CDR3 here is CSVLANTEAFF. DNA for the CDR3: TGCAGTGTTCTGGCGAACACTGAAGCTTTCTTT.

This clone was recorded once. The chain couples TRBV5-8 to TRBJ2-2, with a tentative D call TRBD1 (6 bases). Germline loops: CDR1 SGHTS, CDR2 YDEGEE. This CDR3 has 14 residues. V was trimmed by 4 bases and J by 6 bases, leaving 13 bases between them. The CDR3 here is CASSINRVPGELFF. CDR3 in DNA: TGTGCCAGCAGCATAAACAGGGTCCCCGGGGAGCTGTTTTTT. Complete variable domain (other parts from reference TRBV5-8 and TRBJ2-2): EAGVTQSPTHLIKTRGQQATLRCSPISGHTSVYWYQQALGLGLQFLLWYDEGEERNRGNFPPRFSGRQFPNYSSELNVNALELEDSALYLCASSINRVPGELFFGEGSRLTVL.

J is TRBJ1-1 and V is TRBV2; the D is unclear. CDR1 is SNHLY, CDR2 FYNNEI, per germline. V lost 4 bases and J lost 0, with 12 bases in between. The CDR3 runs to 15 residues. The CDR3 protein is CASSVGDGLNTEAFF. DNA of the CDR3: TGTGCCAGCAGTGTCGGTGACGGATTGAACACTGAAGCTTTCTTT.

The gene calls are TRBV5-1 and TRBJ1-1; TRBD1 agrees at 10 bases. The CDR3 consists of 17 residues. CDR1 is SGHRS, CDR2 YFSETQ, per germline. V shed 3 bases and J 5 bases; nucleotides not matched to a gene: 13. CDR3 sequence reads: CASSSATGQGVRTEAFF. As DNA, the CDR3 is TGCGCCAGCAGCTCCGCCACTGGACAGGGGGTGCGGACTGAAGCTTTCTTT.

Concerning this clone itself: The junction departs from germline at one end; a sequencing error may be responsible. V is TRBV15 and J is TRBJ2-3; 9 bases fit TRBD1. The CDR3 consists of 16 residues. Germline assignment: CDR1 LNHNV and CDR2 YYDKDF (reference sequence). The DNA of the CDR3 is TGTGCCACCAGCCCCCACCGGGACAGGGAGACAGCTACGCAGTATTTT. Its protein is CATSPHRDRETATQYF.